This passage covers 13 T cell receptor beta chains from one sample sequenced in a study of cytomegalovirus exposure and HLA in healthy donors (TCRdb year 2017). Libraries were constructed by the immunoSEQ multiplex PCR assay. For the multiplex PCR, a mixture combining 60 forward primers for TCR Vbeta segments and 13 reverse primers for TCR Jbeta segments was used. TCRdb's version of the immuneACCESS table is confined to in-frame rearrangements and falls short of the full clone set. An unresolved V gene accounts for under half of the shortfall where checked; the remainder is of unknown origin. The sample table shows about 120,000 clones, and around 76% are seen once. The top ten clones comprise 30% of the sample. Sequencing was done on a sample of PBMCs. These receptors were collected from a man in his sixties in good health and CMV-seropositive.

This clone was counted once. The chain recombines TRBV5-1 with TRBJ1-3; 9 nucleotides align to TRBD1. This CDR3 is built from 15 residues. After removal of 4 bases from V and 4 bases from J, the junction contained 6 bases not matched to a gene. Germline loops: CDR1 SGHRS, CDR2 YFSETQ. The CDR3 protein is CASSPQGAKGNTIYF. CDR3 DNA: TGCGCCAGCAGCCCACAGGGGGCGAAAGGAAACACCATATATTTT.

The CDR3 bases are TGTGCCAGCAGCAGTTCGCGGGGAAGCTCCTACGAGCAGTACTTC. Amino acid sequence: CASSSSRGSSYEQYF. The chain employs TRBV5-4 and TRBJ2-7; D possibly corresponds to TRBD2 (6 bases). Trimming stripped 4 bases from V and 0 bases from J, with 14 bases between. Germline lookup yields CDR1 SGHNT and CDR2 YYREEE (reference sequence). The CDR3 is 15 amino acids.

The chain couples TRBV30 to TRBJ1-5; tentatively, D is TRBD1 (5 bases). Trimming took off 1 base at V and 2 bases at J, with 24 bases between the two ends. The CDR3 has 19 residues. The germline gives CDR1 GTSNPN, CDR2 SVGIG (reference sequence). Here the CDR3 reads CAWSAPTSWRGGGNQPQHF. CDR3 DNA sequence: TGTGCCTGGAGTGCCCCCACCTCATGGAGGGGCGGGGGCAATCAGCCCCAGCATTTT. Full variable domain (missing parts from reference TRBV30 and TRBJ1-5): SQTIHQWPATLVQPVGSPLSLECTVEGTSNPNLYWYRQAAGRGLQLLFYSVGIGQISSEVPQNLSASRPQDRQFILSSKKLLLSDSGFYLCAWSAPTSWRGGGNQPQHFGDGTRLSIL.

This chain connects TRBV5-1 to TRBJ2-3, with a possible D match to TRBD1 (5 bases). There are 15 residues in the CDR3. CDR1 and CDR2 (germline): SGHRS, YFSETQ. Trimming shortened V by 0 bases and J by 5 bases, and 13 bases separated the two germline ends. The CDR3 bases are TGCGCCAGCAGCTTGGCAGGGTTTTCTGGAGATACGCAGTATTTT. Its translation: CASSLAGFSGDTQYF.

CDR3 sequence (DNA): TGTGCCGGGCGGCTAAGGAGGACTGAAGCTTTCTTT. Protein product: CAGRLRRTEAFF. The gene calls are TRBV30 and TRBJ1-1; D not resolved. Germline V lookup: CDR1 GTSNPN, CDR2 SVGIG (reference sequence). This CDR3 has 12 amino acids. Trimming pared 8 bases from V and 5 bases from J, leaving 15 bases between.

This clone has more than one count but fewer than ten. The chain employs TRBV7-3 and TRBJ2-5; 12 nucleotides agree with TRBD2. The CDR3 consists of 15 residues. The germline CDR1 and CDR2 sequences are SGHTA and FQGTGA. V was pared by 3 bases and J by 4 bases, with 3 bases of the junction left unmatched. Written as DNA, the CDR3 is TGTGCCAGCAGCTTGGCTAGCGGGGGGGTAGAGACCCAGTACTTC. It is translated as CASSLASGGVETQYF.

The V gene is TRBV7-9, the J gene TRBJ1-1; D gene uncertain. Germline-derived CDR1 and CDR2 are SEHNR and FQNEAQ (reference sequence). This CDR3 has 10 residues. Trimming pared 5 bases from V and 5 bases from J, leaving 3 bases between. This CDR3 reads CASSRTEAFF. CDR3 sequence (DNA): TGTGCCAGCAGCCGTACTGAAGCTTTCTTT.

This chain uses TRBV6-5 with TRBJ1-2; 7 bases are a match to TRBD1. Per the germline V gene, CDR1 is MNHEY and CDR2 is SVGAGI. Losses at the gene ends were 11 bases for V and 2 bases for J; bases not matched to a gene: 8. The CDR3 is 13 residues long. CDR3 amino acids: CAARDSSNYGYTF. CDR3 DNA: TGTGCCGCCCGGGACAGCTCGAACTATGGCTACACCTTC.

Here the CDR3 DNA reads TGCGCCAGCAGCCAGACAGGGGGCTCCAATCAGCCCCAGCATTTT. This gives the protein CASSQTGGSNQPQHF. V is TRBV5-1 and J is TRBJ1-5; 10 positions match TRBD1. The V segment lost 4 bases and the J segment 3 bases; nucleotides outside the gene matches: 4. The CDR3 spans 15 residues. Germline-derived CDR1 and CDR2 are SGHRS and YFSETQ.

J is TRBJ1-1 and V is TRBV5-1; the match to TRBD1 covers 7 bases. The CDR3 is 14 amino acids. V was pared by 5 bases and J by 4 bases, with 8 bases of the junction left unmatched. Germline loops: CDR1 SGHRS, CDR2 YFSETQ. The CDR3 bases are TGCGCCAGCAGTGGACAGGCTACAACCACTGAAGCTTTCTTT. Protein: CASSGQATTTEAFF.

The V call is TRBV5-1, the J call TRBJ2-3; TRBD2 matches at 10 bases. J gave up 0 bases and V 10 bases, and 5 bases lay outside the gene matches. Per the germline V gene, CDR1 is SGHRS and CDR2 is YFSETQ. The CDR3 totals 14 residues. The CDR3 loop reads CASQRGGSTDTQYF. The CDR3 nucleotides are TGCGCCTCGCAGCGGGGGGGTAGCACAGATACGCAGTATTTT.

The V and J genes are TRBV7-6 and TRBJ2-5; D remains unclear. Germline V gives CDR1 SGHVS, CDR2 FNYEAQ. Trimming stripped 1 base from V and 7 bases from J, with 4 bases between. The CDR3 runs 11 residues. The CDR3 region is CASSLGATQYF. Here the CDR3 DNA reads TGTGCCAGCAGCTTAGGGGCGACCCAGTACTTC.

There are a few counts of this clone. The chain employs TRBV10-2 and TRBJ1-4, with 7 bases that match TRBD1. Looked up from germline, CDR1 is WSHSY and CDR2 is SAAADI. The CDR3 spans 16 residues. The ends lost 6 bases at V and 0 bases at J; junction bases unmatched: 7. CDR3 residues: CASSLFGTATNEKLFF. CDR3 nucleotides: TGCGCCAGCAGCCTCTTCGGGACAGCAACTAATGAAAAACTGTTTTTT.